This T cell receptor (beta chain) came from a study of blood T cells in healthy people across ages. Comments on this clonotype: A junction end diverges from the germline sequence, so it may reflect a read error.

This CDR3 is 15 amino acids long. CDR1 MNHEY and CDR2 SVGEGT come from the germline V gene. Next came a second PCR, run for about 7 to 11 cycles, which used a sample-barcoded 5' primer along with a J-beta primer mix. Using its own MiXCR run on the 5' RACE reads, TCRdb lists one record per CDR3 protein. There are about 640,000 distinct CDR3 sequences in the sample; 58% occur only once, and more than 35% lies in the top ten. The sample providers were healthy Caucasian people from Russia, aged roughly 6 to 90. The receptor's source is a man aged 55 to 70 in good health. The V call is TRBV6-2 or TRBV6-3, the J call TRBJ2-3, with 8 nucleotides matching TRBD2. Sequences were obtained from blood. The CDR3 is CANSTPGLGQDTQYF. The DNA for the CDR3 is TGTGCCAACAGTACTCCGGGACTAGGGCAAGATACGCAGTATTTT.